This record covers a single TCR beta chain. This entry is derived from a study of control samples from healthy donors and cancer patients. V lost 3 bases and J lost 0, with 22 bases in between. Germline V gene lookup returns CDR1 SGHDT and CDR2 YYEEEE. The CDR3 totals 18 residues. The data were produced by immunoSEQ multiplex PCR, yet TCRdb's version contains in-frame clones alone and is incomplete. The sample holds about 150,000 clones, just under 95% seen once. The receptor was isolated from a man aged 55 to 69 with colorectal cancer. V is TRBV5-6 and J is TRBJ2-7; no clear D gene. Sequenced input: PBMCs. CDR3 sequence reads: CASSSSLLFLRGSYEQYF. The CDR3 bases are TGTGCCAGCAGCTCGAGTCTCCTTTTCTTGAGAGGCTCCTACGAGCAGTACTTC.